This T cell receptor beta chain originates from a study of cytomegalovirus exposure and HLA in healthy donors. Both 60 Vbeta primers and 13 Jbeta primers went into the PCR. Study processing details: A follow-up analysis tallied around 80 million unique TCR beta chains, 9 million to 11 million shared. Measured with immunoSEQ multiplex PCR; TCRdb has only the in-frame clones, and not every one. V and J calls and clone size are those listed in that table; D and trimming were worked out from the DNA. The sample carries 96,000 or so clones, 65% to 85% recorded once. Study-wide results and limits: In a later analysis, HLA-associated TCR beta chains were more clonally expanded than equally common others. Later, TCR association rates were found to vary by HLA locus, highest for DRB1 and lowest for HLA-C. The authors later linked a missense DCLRE1C variant to TCR beta V- and J-gene trimming.

This clone was detected only a few times. Its antigen is not known. Sequencing was carried out using PBMCs. The source of this sequence is a female donor in good health and CMV-seropositive.

The CDR3 spells CASSPHRQTYEKLFF. The CDR3 DNA sequence: TGTGCCAGCAGTCCGCACCGACAGACCTATGAAAAACTGTTTTTT. V is TRBV28 and J is TRBJ1-4, with D maybe TRBD1 (5 bases). Trimming stripped 5 bases from V and 6 bases from J, with 16 bases between. This CDR3 is built from 15 residues. Germline CDR1 is MDHEN and CDR2 is SYDVKM.